Shown below are 19 T cell receptor beta chains from a single sample sequenced in a study of T cells after yellow fever vaccination. MiXCR, applied by TCRdb to the 5' RACE reads, yields one record per CDR3 protein. The sample records 500,000 to 650,000 distinct CDR3 sequences, less than 20% being singletons. Sequenced material: PBMCs, taken 5 days after the first yellow fever vaccination. These receptors were obtained from a young man who received the YFV17D yellow fever vaccine.

The chain couples TRBV10-1 to TRBJ2-7; D could derive from TRBD1 or TRBD2 (5 bases each). Trimming cost V 7 bases and J 6 bases, with 13 bases left between them. The CDR3 loop spans 12 amino acids. Germline loops: CDR1 WNHNN, CDR2 SYGVQD (reference sequence). CDR3: CASNRDPAEQYF. Here the CDR3 DNA reads TGCGCCAGCAATCGGGACCCCGCCGAGCAGTACTTC.

This clonotype showed up just a few times. CDR3: CSARGQGANQPQHF. The CDR3 region has the DNA TGCAGTGCCAGGGGACAGGGGGCCAATCAGCCCCAGCATTTT. This chain uses TRBV20-1 with TRBJ1-5, with 12 bases aligning to TRBD1. V lost 6 bases, J lost 3 bases, and 3 bases stayed unmatched. Per germline, CDR1 DFQATT and CDR2 SNEGSKA (reference sequence). This CDR3 has 14 residues.

This clonotype appeared a few times. The chain links TRBV4-3 to TRBJ1-2; 7 nucleotides line up with TRBD1. The V gene end was trimmed by 4 bases and the J gene end by 4 bases; junction bases not matched to a gene: 12. The germline V gene has CDR1 LGHNA and CDR2 YSLEER. This CDR3 comprises 16 residues. CDR3 sequence: CASSRHTGAELYGYTF. The CDR3 DNA reads as TGCGCCAGCAGCCGGCATACAGGGGCCGAACTCTATGGCTACACCTTC.

This clonotype was found a few times. The chain has TRBV5-1 and TRBJ1-2; D might be TRBD1 (6 bases). CDR1 is SGHRS, CDR2 YFSETQ, per germline. The CDR3 sequence is 14 residues long. The ends were cut back, 4 bases at V and 7 bases at J, with 17 bases in the middle. The CDR3 protein is CASSSTGRLGGYTF. The CDR3 DNA sequence: TGCGCCAGCAGCAGTACAGGGAGGTTAGGTGGCTACACCTTC.

This chain's CDR3 is CSASPHQVQGRIADTQYF. The DNA of the CDR3 is TGCAGTGCTAGCCCTCACCAAGTACAGGGTAGGATTGCAGATACGCAGTATTTT. V and J are TRBV20-1 and TRBJ2-3, with D perhaps matching TRBD1 (6 bases). V shed 3 bases and J shed 4 bases, with 26 bases lying between them. Germline V gives CDR1 DFQATT, CDR2 SNEGSKA (reference sequence). This CDR3 region has 18 residues.

A few counts support this clonotype. The chain combines TRBV7-8 with TRBJ1-1; possible D gene TRBD1, 6 bases. V was clipped by 2 bases and J by 5 bases, with 9 bases between them. The germline V gene encodes CDR1 SGHVS and CDR2 FQNEAQ. This CDR3 spans 13 amino acids. The CDR3 DNA reads TGTGCCAGCAGCTTATATACAGGGACTGAAGCTTTCTTT. It is translated as CASSLYTGTEAFF.

In this sample, this clonotype turned up a few times. This chain links TRBV4-3 with TRBJ1-2, with a weak D call TRBD1 (5 bases). CDR1 is LGHNA and CDR2 is YSLEER in the germline V gene. V shed 3 bases and J shed 3 bases, with 11 bases lying between them. The CDR3 is 14 amino acids. The CDR3 reads CASSQDQGYYGYTF. DNA for the CDR3: TGCGCCAGCAGCCAGGATCAGGGTTACTATGGCTACACCTTC.

J is TRBJ1-1 and V is TRBV12-3 or TRBV12-4; unclear D gene. The CDR3 is 14 residues long. Trimming stripped 5 bases from V and 5 bases from J, with 15 bases between. The CDR3 loop reads CASSPGGDRTEAFF. For the CDR3, the DNA is TGTGCCAGCAGTCCGGGTGGGGATAGGACTGAAGCTTTCTTT.

This rearrangement joins TRBV30 to TRBJ2-2, with a possible D match to TRBD1 (5 bases). The CDR3 is 15 amino acids. Trimming shortened V by 2 bases and J by 8 bases, and 18 bases separated the two germline ends. Germline CDR1 and CDR2: GTSNPN and SVGIG (reference sequence). The CDR3 nucleotides are TGTGCCTGGAGTAATGGGCAGGGTGTCAGGGGGGAGCTGTTTTTT. Its translation is CAWSNGQGVRGELFF.

V and J are TRBV5-6 and TRBJ2-2; possibly TRBD2 for D (5 bases). V lost 1 base, J lost 4 bases, and 11 bases lay in between. Germline CDR1 and CDR2: SGHDT and YYEEEE. The CDR3 covers 15 residues. CDR3 amino acids: CASSLTQEVTGELFF. The CDR3, as DNA: TGTGCCAGCAGCTTGACGCAGGAGGTCACCGGGGAGCTGTTTTTT.

This clonotype has a handful of counts. The rearrangement joins TRBV20-1 to TRBJ1-2; 7 bases are shared with TRBD1. The germline CDR1 and CDR2 sequences are DFQATT and SNEGSKA (reference sequence). The CDR3 runs to 11 residues. The CDR3 is CRVEGASGYTF. CDR3 DNA sequence: TGCAGGGTGGAGGGGGCTTCTGGCTACACCTTC.

This chain uses TRBV30 with TRBJ2-7; 11 nucleotides line up with TRBD1. CDR1 and CDR2 (germline): GTSNPN, SVGIG (reference sequence). Trimming at V came to 6 bases and at J to 7 bases, leaving 5 bases not matched to a gene. This CDR3 spans 12 amino acids. The CDR3 DNA sequence: TGTGCCTGTGCGGGACAGGGGGGAGAGCAGTACTTC. Its protein is CACAGQGGEQYF.

This clonotype has only a few counts. The chain has TRBV5-5 and TRBJ2-1; tentatively, D is TRBD2 (7 bases). Trimming pared 1 base from V and 8 bases from J, leaving 13 bases between. Germline V CDR1 and CDR2: SGHKS, YYEKEE (reference sequence). The CDR3 is made up of 14 amino acids. The CDR3 loop is CASSLSGAGDEQFF. The CDR3 DNA reads TGTGCCAGCAGCTTGTCAGGGGCGGGGGATGAGCAGTTCTTC. Complete variable domain (other parts from reference TRBV5-5 and TRBJ2-1): DAGVTQSPTHLIKTRGQQVTLRCSPISGHKSVSWYQQVLGQGPQFIFQYYEKEERGRGNFPDRFSARQFPNYSSELNVNALLLGDSALYLCASSLSGAGDEQFFGPGTRLTVL.

This clonotype was observed a few times. The rearrangement uses TRBV13 and TRBJ2-3; D call uncertain. CDR3 length: 15 residues. Trimming took off 2 bases at V and 7 bases at J, with 16 bases between the two ends. Germline CDR1 reads PRHDT; CDR2 reads FYEKMQ (reference sequence). For the CDR3, the DNA is TGTGCCAGCAGCTTATTTTCGGTAAGGGCCAATACGCAGTATTTT. It codes for CASSLFSVRANTQYF.

This clonotype has a handful of counts. The chain is built from TRBV20-1 and TRBJ2-1, with 8 bases that match TRBD1. CDR1 is DFQATT, CDR2 SNEGSKA, per germline (reference sequence). The CDR3 totals 16 residues. Trimming at V came to 1 base and at J to 2 bases, leaving 7 bases not matched to a gene. This CDR3 is CSARGTGKVTYNEQFF. Written as DNA, the CDR3 is TGCAGTGCTAGAGGGACAGGGAAGGTGACCTACAATGAGCAGTTCTTC.

This clonotype was counted a few times. V and J are TRBV3-1 and TRBJ1-2, with D hard to call. Deletions cut 4 bases from V and 5 bases from J, with 14 bases between. CDR1 and CDR2 (germline): LGHDT, YNNKEL (reference sequence). There are 14 residues in the CDR3. The CDR3 spells CASSPALLGYGYTF. Here the CDR3 DNA reads TGTGCCAGCAGCCCGGCCCTCTTGGGATATGGCTACACCTTC.

The V and J genes are TRBV6-1 and TRBJ2-2; D is ambiguous. Deletions cut 4 bases from V and 7 bases from J, with 22 bases between. CDR1 MNHNS and CDR2 SASEGT come from the germline V gene. CDR3 size: 17 residues. CDR3 residues: CASSAALTGLRGGELFF. The DNA of the CDR3 is TGTGCCAGCAGTGCGGCCCTTACCGGGCTCCGCGGCGGGGAGCTGTTTTTT.

The chain combines TRBV18 with TRBJ2-1; 9 bases align to TRBD2. The CDR3 loop spans 13 amino acids. From germline, CDR1 is KGHSH and CDR2 LQKENI. Trimming at V came to 6 bases and at J to 7 bases, leaving 4 bases not matched to a gene. The chain's CDR3 is CASSRGGLNEQFF. The CDR3 DNA follows: TGTGCCAGCTCGCGGGGGGGCCTAAATGAGCAGTTCTTC.

This clonotype was seen a handful of times. The CDR3 bases are TGTGCCAGCAGAAGTAAGTCGGCGAACACCGGGGAGCTGTTTTTT. This codes for CASRSKSANTGELFF. The V gene is TRBV12-3 or TRBV12-4, the J gene TRBJ2-2; D ambiguous. The germline V and J ends were trimmed by 6 bases and 0 bases, with 11 bases remaining between them. CDR3 length equals 15 residues.